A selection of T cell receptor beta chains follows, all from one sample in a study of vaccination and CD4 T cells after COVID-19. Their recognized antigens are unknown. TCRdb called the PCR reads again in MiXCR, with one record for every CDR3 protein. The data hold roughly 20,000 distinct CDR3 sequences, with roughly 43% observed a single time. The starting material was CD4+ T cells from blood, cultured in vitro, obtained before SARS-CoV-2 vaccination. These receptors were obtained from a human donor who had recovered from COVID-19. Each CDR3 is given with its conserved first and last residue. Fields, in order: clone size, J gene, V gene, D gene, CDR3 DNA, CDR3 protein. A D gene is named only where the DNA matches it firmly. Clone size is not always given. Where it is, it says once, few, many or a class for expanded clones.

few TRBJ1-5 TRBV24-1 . TGTGCCACCAGTCCCTCGTGGGGGGCGCAGAATCAGCCCCAGCATTTT CATSPSWGAQNQPQHF
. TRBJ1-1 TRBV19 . TGTGTCAGTAGTATAGATCGGGAAACTGAAGCTTTCTTT CVSSIDRETEAFF
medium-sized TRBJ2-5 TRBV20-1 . TGCAGTGCTAGACCCCGCGCAGAGACCCAGTACTTC CSARPRAETQYF
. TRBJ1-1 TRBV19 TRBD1 TGTGCCAGTATTGACAGGGGTGGAAATACAGATGAAGCTTTCTTT CASIDRGGNTDEAFF
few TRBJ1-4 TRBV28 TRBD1 TGTGCCAGCAGGAGTCCGGGACAGTTTGAAAAACTGTTTTTT CASRSPGQFEKLFF
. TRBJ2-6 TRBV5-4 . TGTGCCAGCAGCCTCATAACAGGGATCTCTGGGGCCAACGTCCTGACTTTC CASSLITGISGANVLTF
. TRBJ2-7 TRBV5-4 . TGTGCCAGCAGCTTCAGAGGGAATTCTCCCTACGAGCAGTACTTC CASSFRGNSPYEQYF
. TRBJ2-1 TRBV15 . TGTGCCACCAGCAGGCTCCCGGGGCCCCAATCCGGTGAGCAGTTCTTC CATSRLPGPQSGEQFF
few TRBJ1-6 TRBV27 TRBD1 TGTGCCAGCAGTGCGGAGACAGGGCTGACCCTCCACTTT CASSAETGLTLHF
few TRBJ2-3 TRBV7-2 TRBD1 TGTGCCAGCAGCCCCCCCGGACAGGGTGTGGTTACGCAGTATTTT CASSPPGQGVVTQYF
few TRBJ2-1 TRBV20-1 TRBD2 TGCAGTGCTAGATTCCTTAGCGGGAGATACAATGAGCAGTTCTTC CSARFLSGRYNEQFF
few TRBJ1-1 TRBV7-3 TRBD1 TGTGCCAGCAGCGGGACAGGGTTGATCACTGAAGCTTTCTTT CASSGTGLITEAFF
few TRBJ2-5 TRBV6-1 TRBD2 TGTGCCAGCACCCCGGGTAGCGGGAGCGGGGAGACCCAGTACTTC CASTPGSGSGETQYF
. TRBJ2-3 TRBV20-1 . TGCAGTGTTACAAGCCTACAGAGCACAGATACGCAGTATTTT CSVTSLQSTDTQYF
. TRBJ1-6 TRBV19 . TGTGCCAGTAGTATGATGAGGGCAGGGATTCATAATTCACCCCTCCACTTT CASSMMRAGIHNSPLHF
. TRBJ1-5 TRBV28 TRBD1 TGTGCCAGCAGTTCTGGACAGGGGGTAAGGCAGCCCCAGCATTTT CASSSGQGVRQPQHF
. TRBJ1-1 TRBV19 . TGTGCCAGTAGTGTGAAACGGAACACTGAAGCTTTCTTT CASSVKRNTEAFF
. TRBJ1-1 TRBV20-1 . TGCAGTGCTAGAGTCACTGAAGCTTTCTTT CSARVTEAFF
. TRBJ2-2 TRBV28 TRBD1 TGTGCCAGCAGAGAGGGGGCAACCGGGGAGCTGTTTTTT CASREGATGELFF
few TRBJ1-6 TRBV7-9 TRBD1 TGTGCCAGCAGCCCTGGGACAGGTGCCAATTCACCCCTCCACTTT CASSPGTGANSPLHF
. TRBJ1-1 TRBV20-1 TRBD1 TGCAGTGCCAGGGGATACAGGGGTGAAGCTTTCTTT CSARGYRGEAFF
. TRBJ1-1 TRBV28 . TGTGCCAGCAGTTTATTCGGACGAACTGAAGCTTTCTTT CASSLFGRTEAFF